This T cell receptor beta chain was captured by sequencing in a study of Graves' ophthalmopathy and Graves' hyperthyroidism. Moderately to severely active ophthalmopathy under 3 months, CAS at least 3, NOSPECS at least 4. Diagnostic conclusions were grounded in clinical symptoms, serum thyroxine, TRAb, thyroid ultrasound and orbital computed tomography. Out of around 10 ml of fresh peripheral blood, PBMCs were obtained. Trimming at V came to 4 bases and at J to 5 bases, leaving 6 bases not matched to a gene. This CDR3 has 15 amino acids. The germline gives CDR1 LNHDA, CDR2 SQIVND (reference sequence). Researchers took RNA transcripts and amplified TCR beta CDR3 regions from them. In the first round, RT-PCR was carried out with HTBI primers, and a multiplex PCR formed the second round. A single record per CDR3 protein comes from TCRdb applying MiXCR to the multiplex PCR reads. The sample holds about 14,000 distinct CDR3 sequences, approximately 49% seen once.

This clonotype originated in a woman in her twenties or thirties with Graves' ophthalmopathy. The sample taken for sequencing was peripheral blood. V usage is TRBV19 and J usage is TRBJ2-1; TRBD1 matches 9 bases. The CDR3 DNA follows: TGTGCCAGTAGTAAAAGGGGGGACAGGGACAATGAGCAGTTCTTC. Translation gives CASSKRGDRDNEQFF. Full variable domain (remainder filled in from reference TRBV19 and TRBJ2-1): DGGITQSPKYLFRKEGQNVTLSCEQNLNHDAMYWYRQDPGQGLRLIYYSQIVNDFQKGDIAEGYSVSREKKESFPLTVTSAQKNPTAFYLCASSKRGDRDNEQFFGPGTRLTVL.